Each of the 32 T cell receptor beta chains below was sequenced from the same sample in a study of blood T cells in healthy people across ages (dated by TCRdb to between 2015 and 2017). Library preparation employed 5' RACE. Sequencer: Illumina HiSeq 2500. A second PCR of roughly 7 to 12 cycles was performed with a sample-barcoded 5' primer and a J-beta primer mix. TCRdb's own reprocessing of the public reads used fastp at Q25 and MiXCR and kept productive beta chains. Rows with one shared CDR3 protein collapse into an entry with the most common genes and DNA. The sample data list 1.5 million to 2 million distinct CDR3 sequences, and approximately 30% of these were observed just once. The ten largest clones capture around 7.7% of the sample. Sample: blood. The receptors here all came from a young woman in good health.

This clonotype came up many times. The chain recombines TRBV29-1 with TRBJ2-1; no clear D. The CDR3 has 13 amino acids. Trimming removed 3 bases from V and 6 bases from J, with 12 bases in between. From germline, CDR1 is SQVTM and CDR2 ANQGSEA. DNA for the CDR3: TGCAGCGTTGAGGGCAGGTCCGGCAATGAGCAGTTCTTC. Amino acid sequence: CSVEGRSGNEQFF.

This clonotype has only a few counts. The CDR3 DNA reads TGTGCCAGCAGCGCTACTGCCCGGCCCAGGGAAGCTTTCTTT. Protein: CASSATARPREAFF. The V and J genes are TRBV9 and TRBJ1-1, with D uncertain. The V end lost 3 bases, the J end lost 8 bases, and 17 bases lay between the germline ends. The CDR3 runs to 14 residues. Germline V CDR1 and CDR2: SGDLS, YYNGEE.

This clonotype was counted a few times. A much larger clone is a single base away; this may be a read error. The gene calls are TRBV9 and TRBJ2-4, with D tentatively TRBD1 (6 bases). Looked up from germline, CDR1 is SGDLS and CDR2 is YYNGEE. The length of the CDR3 is 15 residues. This CDR3 is CANSVDTGLKNIQYF. The CDR3 nucleotides read TGTGCCAACAGCGTCGACACAGGGCTCAAAAACATTCAGTACTTC.

The chain couples TRBV12-3 or TRBV12-4 to TRBJ2-5, with 10 bases fitting TRBD2. The CDR3 is 16 residues long. V lost 5 bases, J lost 0 bases, and 6 bases stayed unmatched. The CDR3 sequence is CASSRVAGGYQETQYF. CDR3 coding DNA: TGTGCCAGCAGTCGGGTAGCGGGGGGCTACCAAGAGACCCAGTACTTC.

V gene TRBV7-2 combines with J gene TRBJ2-5; D not certain. Germline CDR1 reads SGHTA; CDR2 reads FQGNSA. V lost 2 bases and J lost 8, with 18 bases in between. This CDR3 is built from 15 residues. CDR3 in amino acids: CASSLYDPPQGTQYF. Here the CDR3 DNA reads TGTGCCAGCAGCTTATACGACCCCCCCCAAGGAACCCAGTACTTC. Using reference TRBV7-2 and TRBJ2-5 for the parts outside the CDR3, the full variable domain is GAGVSQSPSNKVTEKGKDVELRCDPISGHTALYWYRQSLGQGLEFLIYFQGNSAPDKSGLPSDRFSAERTGGSVSTLTIQRTQQEDSAVYLCASSLYDPPQGTQYFGPGTRLLVL.

This clonotype was seen ten or more times. The chain has TRBV9 and TRBJ1-6; D is perhaps TRBD1 (5 bases). Germline lookup yields CDR1 SGDLS and CDR2 YYNGEE. The V and J ends lost 0 bases and 10 bases respectively, with 14 bases between them. The length of the CDR3 is 15 residues. The CDR3 DNA reads as TGTGCCAGCAGCGTAGCCCGGGGGGTAGAATCACCCCTCCACTTT. It translates to CASSVARGVESPLHF.

Regarding this clonotype: A much larger clone lies one base from this, so it may be a read error. The chain carries TRBV9 and TRBJ1-2, with unresolved D. This CDR3 has 13 amino acids. Germline loops: CDR1 SGDLS, CDR2 YYNGEE. The CDR3: CAGSVGSNYGYTF. CDR3 nucleotides: TGTGCCGGCAGCGTAGGATCTAACTATGGCTACACCTTC. Using reference TRBV9 and TRBJ1-2 for the parts outside the CDR3, the full variable domain is DSGVTQTPKHLITATGQRVTLRCSPRSGDLSVYWYQQSLDQGLQFLIQYYNGEERAKGNILERFSAQQFPDLHSELNLSSLELGDSALYFCAGSVGSNYGYTFGSGTRLTVV.

CDR3 amino acids: CASSVVSGQQETQYF. CDR3 in DNA: TGTGCCAGCAGCGTAGTGAGCGGGCAACAAGAGACCCAGTACTTC. The rearrangement uses TRBV9 and TRBJ2-5, with D possibly matching TRBD2 (6 bases). Germline lookup yields CDR1 SGDLS and CDR2 YYNGEE. Trimming removed 0 bases at V and 2 bases at J, with 11 bases between. CDR3 length equals 15 residues.

As DNA, the CDR3 is TGCAGTGCTAGACTCTGGGTGTCTGGCGATGGCTACACCTTC. Its translation is CSARLWVSGDGYTF. The gene calls are TRBV20-1 and TRBJ1-2; D unresolved. This CDR3 region has 14 residues. Between the trimmed V and J ends, which lost 2 bases and 6 bases, there was a span of 16 bases. In germline, CDR1 is DFQATT, CDR2 SNEGSKA (reference sequence).

V usage is TRBV28 and J usage is TRBJ1-4; 7 bases match TRBD1. The V segment lost 6 bases and the J segment 7 bases; nucleotides outside the gene matches: 5. The germline V gene has CDR1 MDHEN and CDR2 SYDVKM. This CDR3 is 13 amino acids long. CDR3 in amino acids: CASRGGTVEKLFF. The DNA for the CDR3 is TGTGCCAGCAGGGGAGGGACAGTTGAAAAACTGTTTTTT.

V and J are TRBV2 and TRBJ1-2; no clear D gene. This CDR3 has 13 amino acids. The ends were cut back, 5 bases at V and 4 bases at J, with 11 bases in the middle. Germline V gene sequence: CDR1 SNHLY, CDR2 FYNNEI. DNA of the CDR3: TGTGCCAGCAGTAAGGAAATTAGCTATGGCTACACCTTC. Its translation: CASSKEISYGYTF. The whole variable domain, remainder taken from reference TRBV2 and TRBJ1-2, is EPEVTQTPSHQVTQMGQEVILRCVPISNHLYFYWYRQILGQKVEFLVSFYNNEISEKSEIFDDQFSVERPDGSNFTLKIRSTKLEDSAMYFCASSKEISYGYTFGSGTRLTVV.

The chain links TRBV20-1 to TRBJ2-1; 10 bases align to TRBD2. CDR3 length equals 15 residues. J was trimmed by 9 bases and V by 6 bases; bases with no gene match: 14. The germline gives CDR1 DFQATT, CDR2 SNEGSKA (reference sequence). The CDR3 reads CSARGASGRGCEQFF. The CDR3 nucleotides are TGCAGTGCGCGGGGTGCTAGCGGGAGAGGATGTGAGCAGTTCTTC.

This clonotype was seen only a few times. This rearrangement joins TRBV18 to TRBJ2-7; no clear D gene. Deletions cut 2 bases from V and 1 base from J, with 12 bases between. Germline V gives CDR1 KGHSH, CDR2 LQKENI. CDR3 length: 15 amino acids. In DNA form, the CDR3 reads TGTGCCAGCTCACCAAAGACAATTCATTCCTACGAGCAGTACTTC. Its translation is CASSPKTIHSYEQYF.

This sequence joins TRBV5-5 and TRBJ1-1; D is ambiguous. The CDR3 is 17 residues long. Per the germline V gene, CDR1 is SGHKS and CDR2 is YYEKEE (reference sequence). Trimming stripped 4 bases from V and 0 bases from J, with 19 bases between. As DNA, the CDR3 is TGTGCCAGCAGCCCCTTCGAATCTCGGAGGGTGAACACTGAAGCTTTCTTT. This translates into CASSPFESRRVNTEAFF.

In its sample, this clonotype was seen once. This chain joins TRBV12-2 and TRBJ2-5; the table's D call, TRBD2, has no DNA check behind it. TRBV12-2 is an annotated pseudogene. This CDR3 comprises 16 residues. Written as DNA, the CDR3 is TGTGCAAGTCGCGGTCGGACTAGCGGGCCTCAAGAGACCCAGTACTTC. Translated, it gives CASRGRTSGPQETQYF.

Ten or more counts support this clonotype. The chain recombines TRBV20-1 with TRBJ2-3; no definite D call. Germline loops: CDR1 DFQATT, CDR2 SNEGSKA (reference sequence). This CDR3 comprises 15 residues. V was clipped by 0 bases and J by 0 bases, with 10 bases between them. The CDR3: CSARDRIPSTDTQYF. In DNA form, the CDR3 reads TGCAGTGCTAGAGACCGGATTCCTAGCACAGATACGCAGTATTTT.

The CDR3 DNA reads as TGCAGTGCTTGGGACCCTGGCGATGAGCAGTTCTTC. It specifies CSAWDPGDEQFF. V gene TRBV20-1 combines with J gene TRBJ2-1; D might be TRBD1 or TRBD2, each matching 5 bases. V dropped 5 bases and J dropped 8 bases, with 13 bases sitting between them. The germline CDR1 and CDR2 sequences are DFQATT and SNEGSKA (reference sequence). This CDR3 spans 12 amino acids.

Only a few counts were recorded for this clonotype. The chain links TRBV15 to TRBJ2-7, with D perhaps matching TRBD1 or TRBD2 (6 bases each). This CDR3 comprises 17 residues. Germline assignment: CDR1 LNHNV and CDR2 YYDKDF (reference sequence). V lost 0 bases and J lost 3, with 18 bases in between. The CDR3 DNA follows: TGTGCCACCAGCAGAGACTTTATCGGGGGCCGGTTCTACGAGCAGTACTTC. It yields the protein CATSRDFIGGRFYEQYF.

This chain connects TRBV15 to TRBJ2-3; 8 bases are shared with TRBD1. The CDR3 runs to 14 residues. J lost 3 bases, V lost 3 bases, and 2 bases had no gene match. Germline CDR1 is LNHNV and CDR2 is YYDKDF (reference sequence). The DNA for the CDR3 is TGTGCCACCAGCAGGGACAGGGAAACAGATACGCAGTATTTT. Its protein product is CATSRDRETDTQYF.

This clonotype was seen a few times. The chain employs TRBV7-2 and TRBJ2-7; D is possibly TRBD1 or TRBD2 (7 bases each). This CDR3 has 11 amino acids. The V gene's germline CDR1 is SGHTA and CDR2 FQGNSA. V lost 3 bases to trimming and J lost 12 bases, with 12 bases between them. The CDR3: CASSFSGGVYF. The CDR3 DNA is TGTGCCAGCAGCTTTTCAGGGGGGGTGTACTTC.

This clonotype was observed a handful of times. The rearrangement joins TRBV4-2 to TRBJ1-2, with TRBD1 matching 7 bases. CDR1 and CDR2 (germline): LGHNA, YNFKEQ. The CDR3 sequence is 17 residues long. V shed 0 bases and J 4 bases; nucleotides not matched to a gene: 11. CDR3 amino acids: CASSQEGTAQESYGYTF. In DNA, the CDR3 is TGTGCCAGCAGCCAAGAGGGGACAGCTCAGGAAAGCTATGGCTACACCTTC.

This chain joins TRBV6-1 and TRBJ1-5; weak D call: TRBD1 (6 bases). CDR1 and CDR2 (germline): MNHNS, SASEGT. The V end was cut by 6 bases, the J end by 8 bases, with 26 bases between. The CDR3 has 17 residues. CDR3 coding DNA: TGTGCCAGCAGCAGGGGAGTGGTCGGGGTCGGTGGGGAGCCCCAGCATTTT. Residues: CASSRGVVGVGGEPQHF.

The count of this clonotype is one. The chain has TRBV24-1 and TRBJ2-7; D is ambiguous. Germline V gene sequence: CDR1 KGHDR, CDR2 SFDVKD. The CDR3 length is 12 residues. Deletions cut 12 bases from V and 7 bases from J, with 18 bases between. The CDR3 nucleotides read TGTGCCTCGAGCGAACAAAGTGGTGAGCAGTACTTC. It is translated as CASSEQSGEQYF.

This clonotype was counted only a few times. The chain combines TRBV11-1 with TRBJ2-1; weak D call: TRBD1 (6 bases). The V end was cut by 7 bases, the J end by 5 bases, with 18 bases between. Germline-derived CDR1 and CDR2 are SGHAT and FQDESV (reference sequence). The CDR3 runs 15 residues. The CDR3, as DNA: TGTGCCAGCACCCCACAGGGTTTGGAAAACAATGAGCAGTTCTTC. Protein: CASTPQGLENNEQFF.

The V call is TRBV7-9, the J call TRBJ1-2, with TRBD1 matching over 9 bases. V trimming: 5 bases; J trimming: 8 bases; junction bases outside the gene matches: 9. The CDR3 runs 14 residues. Germline CDR1 reads SEHNR; CDR2 reads FQNEAQ (reference sequence). Here the CDR3 DNA reads TGTGCCAGCAGCACCAGGGACAGGGCAGGCGGCTACACCTTC. Encoded protein: CASSTRDRAGGYTF.

The chain's CDR3 is CASSGASQSTDTQYF. The CDR3 DNA reads as TGCGCCAGCAGCGGGGCTAGCCAAAGCACAGATACGCAGTATTTT. The chain couples TRBV5-1 to TRBJ2-3, with D perhaps TRBD1 or TRBD2 (5 bases each). CDR1 and CDR2 (germline): SGHRS, YFSETQ. CDR3 length equals 15 residues. Trimming removed 4 bases at V and 0 bases at J, with 12 bases between.

V gene TRBV6-1 combines with J gene TRBJ1-4; 9 bases line up with TRBD1. The CDR3 is 16 residues long. The trim removed 5 bases at V and 4 bases at J, leaving 8 bases unmatched. Germline V gives CDR1 MNHNS, CDR2 SASEGT. CDR3 DNA sequence: TGTGCCAGCAGTACGCTACCGGGACAGGGTAATGAAAAACTGTTTTTT. Residues: CASSTLPGQGNEKLFF.

The genes are TRBV18 and TRBJ1-1; the D is unclear. The CDR3 sequence is 16 residues long. Trimming stripped 6 bases from V and 8 bases from J, with 25 bases between. CDR1 KGHSH and CDR2 LQKENI come from the germline V gene. The CDR3 sequence is CASSQALSGVGSEAFF. As DNA, the CDR3 is TGTGCCAGCTCTCAAGCCTTGAGCGGAGTCGGCTCGGAAGCTTTCTTT.

The chain carries TRBV7-2 and TRBJ2-7; perhaps TRBD2 as D (6 bases). Trimming shortened V by 5 bases and J by 4 bases, and 18 bases separated the two germline ends. The CDR3 has 15 residues. From germline, CDR1 is SGHTA and CDR2 FQGNSA. In nucleotides, the CDR3 is TGTGCCAGCAGCCAAGTACCAGCGGGCCCATACGAGCAGTACTTC. Amino acids: CASSQVPAGPYEQYF.

This clonotype was recorded at least ten times. CDR3 region: CASTSGQARGEQYF. CDR3 nucleotides: TGCGCCAGCACAAGTGGACAGGCCCGCGGCGAGCAGTACTTC. The chain links TRBV5-1 to TRBJ2-7, with 7 bases matching TRBD1. Germline V lookup: CDR1 SGHRS, CDR2 YFSETQ. The length of the CDR3 is 14 residues. The junction had 12 bases not matched to a gene; V was cut back by 6 bases and J by 6 bases.

On this clonotype: Because it lacks the conserved phenylalanine or tryptophan at the end, this CDR3 is likely a read error. The V gene is TRBV20-1, the J gene TRBJ2-7, with 9 bases aligning to TRBD1. This CDR3 comprises 14 residues. From germline, CDR1 is DFQATT and CDR2 SNEGSKA (reference sequence). With V trimmed by 5 bases and J by 1 base, 6 bases remained unmatched. CDR3 in DNA: TGCAGTGCTCAAAACAGGGGGCGTTCCTACGAGCAGTACATC. Protein: CSAQNRGRSYEQYI.

In this sample, this clonotype turned up a few times. The chain uses TRBV24-1 and TRBJ2-1, with D maybe TRBD2 (6 bases). The V end was cut by 5 bases, the J end by 5 bases, with 12 bases between. The length of the CDR3 is 14 residues. Germline loops: CDR1 KGHDR, CDR2 SFDVKD. The CDR3 here is CATSGSGRDNEQFF. The CDR3, as DNA: TGTGCCACCAGTGGTTCCGGGAGAGACAATGAGCAGTTCTTC.